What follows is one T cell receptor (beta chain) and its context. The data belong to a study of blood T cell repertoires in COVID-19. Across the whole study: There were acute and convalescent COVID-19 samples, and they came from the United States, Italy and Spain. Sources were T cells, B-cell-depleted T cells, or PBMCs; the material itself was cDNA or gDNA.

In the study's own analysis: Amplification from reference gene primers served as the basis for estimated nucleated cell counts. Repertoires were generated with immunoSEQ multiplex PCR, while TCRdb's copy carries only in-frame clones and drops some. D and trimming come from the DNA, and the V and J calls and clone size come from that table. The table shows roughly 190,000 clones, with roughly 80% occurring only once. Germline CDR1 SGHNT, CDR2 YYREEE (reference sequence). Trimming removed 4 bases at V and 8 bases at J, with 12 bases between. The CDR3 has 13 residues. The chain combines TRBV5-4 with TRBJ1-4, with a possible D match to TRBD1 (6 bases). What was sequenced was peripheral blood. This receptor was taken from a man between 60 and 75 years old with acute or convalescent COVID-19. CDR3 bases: TGTGCCAGCAGCACTAAAGGGACAGAAAAACTGTTTTTT. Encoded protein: CASSTKGTEKLFF.